The present entry profiles one TCR beta chain with its context. The target antigen is unknown. Germline-derived CDR1 and CDR2 are SGHRS and YFSETQ. This CDR3 region has 17 residues. Between the trimmed V and J ends, which lost 3 bases and 7 bases, there was a span of 23 bases. Profiling relied on immunoSEQ multiplex PCR, and the TCRdb table lists in-frame clones only, not all of them. This sample yields tens of thousands of clones, of which roughly 84% are seen a single time; around 4% belongs to the top ten. The data are from a study of Tregs in tolerant kidney transplant recipients. Overall study findings and caveats: Few patients were studied, so findings need validation in larger groups.

Unstimulated Tregs (CD4+CD25+CD127-) and CD4+CD25- non-Tregs were sorted from PBMCs. The material sequenced was CD4+ T cells from blood. The origin of this receptor is a human donor in good health. The chain recombines TRBV5-1 with TRBJ2-1, with D possibly TRBD2 on 6 matching bases. CDR3 residues: CASSWGVMGPQGNEQFF. The CDR3 nucleotides read TGCGCCAGCAGCTGGGGGGTGATGGGCCCGCAGGGAAATGAGCAGTTCTTC.